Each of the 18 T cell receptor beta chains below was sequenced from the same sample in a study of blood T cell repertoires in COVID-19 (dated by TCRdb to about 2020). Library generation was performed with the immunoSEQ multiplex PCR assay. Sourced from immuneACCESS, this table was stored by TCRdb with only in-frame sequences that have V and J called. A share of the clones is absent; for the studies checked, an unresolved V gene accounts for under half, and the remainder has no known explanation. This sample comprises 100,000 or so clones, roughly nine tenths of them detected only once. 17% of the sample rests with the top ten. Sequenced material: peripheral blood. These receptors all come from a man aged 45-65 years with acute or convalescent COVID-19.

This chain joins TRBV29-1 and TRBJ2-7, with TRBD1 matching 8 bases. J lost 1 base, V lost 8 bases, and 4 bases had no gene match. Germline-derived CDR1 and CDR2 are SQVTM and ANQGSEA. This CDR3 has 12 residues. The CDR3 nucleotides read TGCAGCATCCGACAGGGGTCCTACGAGCAGTACTTC. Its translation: CSIRQGSYEQYF.

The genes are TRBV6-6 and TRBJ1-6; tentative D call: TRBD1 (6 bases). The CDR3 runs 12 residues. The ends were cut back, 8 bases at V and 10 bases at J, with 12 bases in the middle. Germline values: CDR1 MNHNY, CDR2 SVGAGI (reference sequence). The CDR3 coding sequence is TGTGCCAGCGGGCAGGGGCGGTCACCCCTCCACTTT. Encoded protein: CASGQGRSPLHF.

CDR3 region: CSASPLDQPGQQEKLFF. The DNA for the CDR3 is TGCAGTGCTAGTCCCCTAGATCAGCCGGGACAACAGGAAAAACTGTTTTTT. V and J are TRBV20-1 and TRBJ1-4; weak D call: TRBD1 (6 bases). Germline V CDR1 and CDR2: DFQATT, SNEGSKA (reference sequence). V was trimmed by 3 bases and J by 8 bases, leaving 25 bases between them. The CDR3 runs 17 residues.

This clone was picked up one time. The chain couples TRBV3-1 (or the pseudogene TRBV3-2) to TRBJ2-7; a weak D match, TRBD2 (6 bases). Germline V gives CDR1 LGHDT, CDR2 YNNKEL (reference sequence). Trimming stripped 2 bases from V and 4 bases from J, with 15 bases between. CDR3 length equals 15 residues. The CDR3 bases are TGTGCCAGCAGCCAATTAGGGAGTGCGGGATACGAGCAGTACTTC. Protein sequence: CASSQLGSAGYEQYF.

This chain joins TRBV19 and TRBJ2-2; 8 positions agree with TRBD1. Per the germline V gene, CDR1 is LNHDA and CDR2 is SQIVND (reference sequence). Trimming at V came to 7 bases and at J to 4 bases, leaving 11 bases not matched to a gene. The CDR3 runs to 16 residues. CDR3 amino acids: CASIGRPGGGTGELFF. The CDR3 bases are TGTGCCAGTATCGGTCGTCCAGGGGGCGGCACCGGGGAGCTGTTTTTT.

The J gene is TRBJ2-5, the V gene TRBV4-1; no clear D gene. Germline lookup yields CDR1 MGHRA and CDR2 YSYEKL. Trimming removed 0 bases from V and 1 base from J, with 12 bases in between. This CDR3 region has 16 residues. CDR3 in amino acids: CASSQEWQAAQETQYF. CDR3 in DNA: TGCGCCAGCAGCCAAGAATGGCAGGCAGCCCAAGAGACCCAGTACTTC.

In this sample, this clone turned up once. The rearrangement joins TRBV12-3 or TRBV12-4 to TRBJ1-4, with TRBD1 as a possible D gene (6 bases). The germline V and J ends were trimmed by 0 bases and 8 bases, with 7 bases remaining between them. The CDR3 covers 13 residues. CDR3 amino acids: CASSLAGTEKLFF. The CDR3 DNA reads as TGTGCCAGCAGTTTAGCCGGGACAGAAAAACTGTTTTTT.

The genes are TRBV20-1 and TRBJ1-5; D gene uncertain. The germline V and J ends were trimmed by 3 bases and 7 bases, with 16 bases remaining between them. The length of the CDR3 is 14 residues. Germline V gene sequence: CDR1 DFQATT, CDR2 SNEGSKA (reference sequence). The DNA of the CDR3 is TGCAGTGCTAGTTCGTCAAACCCGGTCCAGCCCCAGCATTTT. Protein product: CSASSSNPVQPQHF.

The CDR3 spells CASSLARGGSGNTEAFF. The CDR3 DNA sequence: TGTGCCAGCAGCTTAGCGCGAGGTGGTAGTGGGAACACTGAAGCTTTCTTT. The chain links TRBV7-9 to TRBJ1-1; no clear D gene. CDR1 and CDR2 from the germline V gene are SEHNR and FQNEAQ (reference sequence). The CDR3 length is 17 residues. V gave up 0 bases and J gave up 1 base, with 15 bases separating them. Variable domain in full (rest from reference TRBV7-9 and TRBJ1-1): DTGVSQNPRHKITKRGQNVTFRCDPISEHNRLYWYRQTLGQGPEFLTYFQNEAQLEKSRLLSDRFSAERPKGSFSTLEIQRTEQGDSAMYLCASSLARGGSGNTEAFFGQGTRLTVV.

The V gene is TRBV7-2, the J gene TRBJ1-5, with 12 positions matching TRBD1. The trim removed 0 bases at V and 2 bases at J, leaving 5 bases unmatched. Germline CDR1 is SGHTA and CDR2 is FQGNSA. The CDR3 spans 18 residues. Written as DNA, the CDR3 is TGTGCCAGCAGCTTAGCAGGGACAGGGGGCGAGGGCAATCAGCCCCAGCATTTT. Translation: CASSLAGTGGEGNQPQHF.

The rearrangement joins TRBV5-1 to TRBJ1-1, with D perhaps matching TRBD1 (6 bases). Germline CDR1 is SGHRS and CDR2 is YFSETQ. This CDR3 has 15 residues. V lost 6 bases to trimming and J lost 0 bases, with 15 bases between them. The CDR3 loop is CASKAGGALNTEAFF. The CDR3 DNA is TGCGCCAGCAAGGCTGGGGGGGCGTTGAACACTGAAGCTTTCTTT.

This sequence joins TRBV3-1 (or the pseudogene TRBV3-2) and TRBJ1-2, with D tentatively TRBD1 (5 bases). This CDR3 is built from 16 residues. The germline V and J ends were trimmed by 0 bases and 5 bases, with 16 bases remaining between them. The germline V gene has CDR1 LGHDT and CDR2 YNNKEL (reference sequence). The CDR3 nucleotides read TGTGCCAGCAGCCAAGATCCCTCAGGGACTTGGTATGGCTACACCTTC. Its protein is CASSQDPSGTWYGYTF.

CDR3 sequence: CASSPRTGVYYGYTF. For the CDR3, the DNA is TGTGCCAGCAGTCCAAGGACAGGGGTCTACTATGGCTACACCTTC. The genes are TRBV28 and TRBJ1-2; TRBD1 aligns across 9 bases. Germline lookup yields CDR1 MDHEN and CDR2 SYDVKM. V was pared by 5 bases and J by 3 bases, with 7 bases of the junction left unmatched. This CDR3 has 15 residues.

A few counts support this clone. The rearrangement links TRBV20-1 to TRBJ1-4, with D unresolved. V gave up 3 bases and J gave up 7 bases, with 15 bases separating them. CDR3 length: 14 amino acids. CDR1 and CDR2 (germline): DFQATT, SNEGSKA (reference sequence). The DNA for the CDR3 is TGCAGTGCTAGTCCGGGAGCAGATAGTGAAAAACTGTTTTTT. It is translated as CSASPGADSEKLFF.

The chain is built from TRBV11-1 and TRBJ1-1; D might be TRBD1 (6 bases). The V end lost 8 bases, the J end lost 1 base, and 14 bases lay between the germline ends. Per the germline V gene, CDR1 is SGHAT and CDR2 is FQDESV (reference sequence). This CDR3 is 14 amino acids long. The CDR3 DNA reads TGTGCCAGCGGGGCACAGGGAACGAACACTGAAGCTTTCTTT. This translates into CASGAQGTNTEAFF. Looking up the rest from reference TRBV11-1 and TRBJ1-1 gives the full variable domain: EAEVAQSPRYKITEKSQAVAFWCDPISGHATLYWYRQILGQGPELLVQFQDESVVDDSQLPKDRFSAERLKGVDSTLKIQPAELGDSAMYLCASGAQGTNTEAFFGQGTRLTVV.

Here the CDR3 reads CASSLGRGRRQYF. DNA for the CDR3: TGTGCCAGCAGTCTCGGGAGGGGGCGCCGGCAGTATTTT. The V call is TRBV7-2, the J call TRBJ2-3; D is possibly TRBD2 (8 bases). Germline CDR1 is SGHTA and CDR2 is FQGNSA. CDR3 size: 13 residues. Trimming left V 6 bases short and J 11 bases short, with 18 bases between.

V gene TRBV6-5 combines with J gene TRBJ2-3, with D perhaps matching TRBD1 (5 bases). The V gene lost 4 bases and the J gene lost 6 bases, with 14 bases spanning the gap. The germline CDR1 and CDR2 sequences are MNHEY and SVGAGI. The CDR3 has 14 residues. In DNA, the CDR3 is TGTGCCAGCAGTTTACCTCCCCCAGGGGATACGCAGTATTTT. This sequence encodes CASSLPPPGDTQYF.

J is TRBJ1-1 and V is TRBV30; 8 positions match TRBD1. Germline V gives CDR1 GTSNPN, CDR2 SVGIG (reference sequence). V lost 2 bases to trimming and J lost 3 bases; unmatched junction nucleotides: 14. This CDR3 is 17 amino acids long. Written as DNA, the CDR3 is TGTGCCTGGAGTTCCCCGAGACAGGGGAGGATCGACACTGAAGCTTTCTTT. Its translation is CAWSSPRQGRIDTEAFF.